Listed here are 23 T cell receptor beta chains from one sample, sequenced in a study of identifying expanded T cells in peripheral blood. Sequencing used immunoSEQ multiplex PCR; TCRdb keeps in-frame clones, though not all of them. The sample yields around 91,000 clones, approximately 88% seen once. The sequenced sample consisted of blood. The receptors were gathered from a person between 18 and 75 years old in good health.

Concerning this clone: Compared with germline, one end of the junction differs, possibly owing to a read error. The chain joins TRBV28 to TRBJ2-4, with D possibly matching TRBD2 (6 bases). CDR1 and CDR2 from the germline V gene are MDHEN and SYDVKM. There are 15 residues in the CDR3. The chain's CDR3 is CASSLWRAAKNIQYF. The DNA of the CDR3 is TGTGCCAGCAGTCTATGGAGGGCGGCCAAAAACATTCAGTACTTC.

The V and J genes are TRBV4-1 and TRBJ1-5; D gene ambiguous. Trimming stripped 0 bases from V and 6 bases from J, with 12 bases between. Germline CDR1 MGHRA, CDR2 YSYEKL. The CDR3 is 15 residues long. The CDR3 region is CASSQEGGPVQPQHF. CDR3 DNA sequence: TGCGCCAGCAGCCAAGAGGGAGGTCCCGTTCAGCCCCAGCATTTT.

This chain joins TRBV4-2 and TRBJ2-1; TRBD1 matches at 7 bases. Looked up from germline, CDR1 is LGHNA and CDR2 is YNFKEQ. V shed 4 bases, J shed 0 bases, and the junction held 3 bases outside the gene matches. The length of the CDR3 is 15 residues. DNA for the CDR3: TGTGCCAGCAGCCTGACAGGGAGCTCCTACAATGAGCAGTTCTTC. It translates to CASSLTGSSYNEQFF.

The genes are TRBV19 and TRBJ2-2; weak D call: TRBD1 (5 bases). There are 12 residues in the CDR3. The V end was cut by 5 bases, the J end by 5 bases, with 6 bases between. Germline CDR1 LNHDA, CDR2 SQIVND (reference sequence). The CDR3 region has the DNA TGTGCCAGTAGTCAGGGAACCGGGGAGCTGTTTTTT. Its protein is CASSQGTGELFF.

This clone was seen a few times. The V gene is TRBV28, the J gene TRBJ2-2; TRBD2 might be the D (6 bases). The CDR3 loop spans 17 amino acids. Looked up from germline, CDR1 is MDHEN and CDR2 is SYDVKM. V was shortened by 8 bases and J by 4 bases, with 23 bases between the two germline ends. In DNA, the CDR3 is TGTGCCAGCTCAACGAGCCGGATTTTGGGAGGCACCGGGGAGCTGTTTTTT. It encodes CASSTSRILGGTGELFF.

The chain is built from TRBV11-1 and TRBJ2-2; D possibly corresponds to TRBD1 (6 bases). The germline V and J ends were trimmed by 10 bases and 4 bases, with 22 bases remaining between them. The CDR3 extends over 16 amino acids. The germline gives CDR1 SGHAT, CDR2 FQDESV (reference sequence). The CDR3 loop reads CATQGISTGSTGELFF. Here the CDR3 DNA reads TGTGCCACCCAGGGGATCTCAACGGGTAGCACCGGGGAGCTGTTTTTT. The full variable domain, in which reference TRBV11-1 and TRBJ2-2 provide the parts outside the CDR3, is EAEVAQSPRYKITEKSQAVAFWCDPISGHATLYWYRQILGQGPELLVQFQDESVVDDSQLPKDRFSAERLKGVDSTLKIQPAELGDSAMYLCATQGISTGSTGELFFGEGSRLTVL.

The chain combines TRBV4-1 with TRBJ2-7; the match to TRBD1 covers 9 bases. Trimming took 2 bases from V and 4 from J; bases not matched to a gene: 6. The CDR3 totals 15 residues. From germline, CDR1 is MGHRA and CDR2 YSYEKL. CDR3 sequence: CASSQSGTGYYEQYF. The CDR3 nucleotides are TGCGCCAGCAGCCAATCCGGGACAGGGTATTACGAGCAGTACTTC.

The genes are TRBV10-3 and TRBJ1-1; the D gene is possibly TRBD1 (6 bases). From germline, CDR1 is ENHRY and CDR2 SYGVKD. The CDR3 covers 12 residues. Trimming left V 5 bases short and J 8 bases short, with 12 bases between. CDR3: CAISWIGGEAFF. In nucleotides, the CDR3 is TGTGCCATCAGTTGGATAGGGGGAGAAGCTTTCTTT.

This clone was seen once. The chain joins TRBV6-1 to TRBJ2-7; 9 nucleotides match TRBD1. This CDR3 spans 15 amino acids. J lost 3 bases, V lost 1 base, and 4 bases had no gene match. Germline V gives CDR1 MNHNS, CDR2 SASEGT. The CDR3 bases are TGTGCCAGCAGTGAAGGGACAGGGGCATTCTACGAGCAGTACTTC. Amino acids: CASSEGTGAFYEQYF.

This clone was recorded only once. V is TRBV9 and J is TRBJ2-6; no firm D call. V was pared by 0 bases and J by 1 base, with 8 bases between. The CDR3 covers 16 residues. Germline CDR1 is SGDLS and CDR2 is YYNGEE. CDR3 nucleotide sequence: TGTGCCAGCAGCGTAGTTGGAAATTCTGGGGCCAACGTCCTGACTTTC. This translates into CASSVVGNSGANVLTF.

This clone was seen a single time. The CDR3 DNA reads as TGTGCCAGCAGTGCGGGACAGGGGGCCCCTCCTGGAAACACCATATATTTT. Its translation: CASSAGQGAPPGNTIYF. The chain recombines TRBV6-1 with TRBJ1-3; TRBD1 agrees at 12 bases. This CDR3 contains 17 residues. The junction had 6 bases not matched to a gene; V was cut back by 4 bases and J by 2 bases. The germline CDR1 and CDR2 sequences are MNHNS and SASEGT.

With respect to this clone: Other DNA sequences within the sample encode an identical CDR3. The genes are TRBV6-4 and TRBJ2-1; TRBD2 matches at 10 bases. The junction had 0 bases not matched to a gene; V was cut back by 0 bases and J by 4 bases. The CDR3 contains 15 residues. Germline CDR1 and CDR2: MRHNA and SNTAGT. The CDR3 here is CASSDSTSGYNEQFF. The CDR3 region has the DNA TGTGCCAGCAGTGACTCGACTAGCGGGTACAATGAGCAGTTCTTC.

The chain joins TRBV4-1 to TRBJ2-7; 14 bases match TRBD2. The V and J ends lost 4 bases and 4 bases, in that order; junction bases with no gene match: 12. Germline lookup yields CDR1 MGHRA and CDR2 YSYEKL. This CDR3 is built from 18 residues. Here the CDR3 DNA reads TGCGCCAGCAGCCCGGGACTAGCGGGGGTCCCCTTGCGGTACGAGCAGTACTTC. Protein product: CASSPGLAGVPLRYEQYF.

The V call is TRBV9, the J call TRBJ2-4; 7 nucleotides agree with TRBD1. J gave up 0 bases and V 4 bases, and 4 bases lay outside the gene matches. There are 15 residues in the CDR3. The germline CDR1 and CDR2 sequences are SGDLS and YYNGEE. The DNA for the CDR3 is TGTGCCAGCAGCAAGTCAGGGGGAGCCAAAAACATTCAGTACTTC. Protein sequence: CASSKSGGAKNIQYF. The complete variable domain, with remaining parts taken from reference TRBV9 and TRBJ2-4, reads DSGVTQTPKHLITATGQRVTLRCSPRSGDLSVYWYQQSLDQGLQFLIQYYNGEERAKGNILERFSAQQFPDLHSELNLSSLELGDSALYFCASSKSGGAKNIQYFGAGTRLSVL.

This chain connects TRBV11-2 to TRBJ1-4; 8 nucleotides line up with TRBD1. This CDR3 is 15 amino acids long. The junction had 6 bases not matched to a gene; V was cut back by 1 base and J by 8 bases. CDR1 and CDR2 from the germline V gene are SGHAT and FQNNGV. The CDR3 region has the DNA TGTGCCAGCAGCTTAGGGACAGGGAGTTACGAAAAACTGTTTTTT. Translation: CASSLGTGSYEKLFF.

The chain couples TRBV4-3 to TRBJ2-7; D possibly corresponds to TRBD1 (6 bases). V gave up 0 bases and J gave up 2 bases, with 8 bases separating them. This CDR3 has 14 residues. Germline assignment: CDR1 LGHNA and CDR2 YSLEER. In DNA, the CDR3 is TGCGCCAGCAGCCAAGATTACAGGGCCTACGAGCAGTACTTC. This sequence encodes CASSQDYRAYEQYF.

The V gene is TRBV30, the J gene TRBJ2-3; D not certain. Per the germline V gene, CDR1 is GTSNPN and CDR2 is SVGIG (reference sequence). The V end was cut by 3 bases, the J end by 5 bases, with 9 bases between. The CDR3 runs to 12 residues. The CDR3 coding sequence is TGTGCCTGGAGCACTGGGGTAGATACGCAGTATTTT. Translation: CAWSTGVDTQYF.

V is TRBV11-2 and J is TRBJ2-2; 12 bases are shared with TRBD2. CDR3 length: 15 amino acids. Germline V lookup: CDR1 SGHAT, CDR2 FQNNGV. J lost 7 bases, V lost 6 bases, and 6 bases had no gene match. CDR3 sequence: CASRLTSGRVGELFF. CDR3 in DNA: TGTGCCAGCAGGCTGACTAGCGGGAGAGTCGGGGAGCTGTTTTTT.

The chain carries TRBV6-4 and TRBJ2-2, with 9 bases that match TRBD1. Germline loops: CDR1 MRHNA, CDR2 SNTAGT. Trimming at V came to 0 bases and at J to 7 bases, leaving 0 bases not matched to a gene. This CDR3 contains 14 residues. The CDR3 DNA is TGTGCCAGCAGTGACTCGACAGGGGGCGGGGAGCTGTTTTTT. Protein product: CASSDSTGGGELFF.

CDR3 in amino acids: CAIRGGAGSSYNSPLHF. CDR3 DNA: TGTGCCATCCGGGGGGGGGCCGGTAGCTCCTATAATTCACCCCTCCACTTT. This rearrangement joins TRBV28 to TRBJ1-6; D is perhaps TRBD1 (6 bases). Germline V gene lookup returns CDR1 MDHEN and CDR2 SYDVKM. This CDR3 contains 17 residues. Trimming took off 10 bases at V and 0 bases at J, with 19 bases between the two ends.

The chain is built from TRBV5-6 and TRBJ2-7; D is perhaps TRBD1 or TRBD2 (5 bases each). The CDR3 totals 14 residues. Germline CDR1 is SGHDT and CDR2 is YYEEEE. V gave up 4 bases and J gave up 1 base, with 12 bases separating them. The CDR3 loop is CASSAAWGSYEQYF. CDR3 nucleotides: TGTGCCAGCAGCGCCGCTTGGGGGTCCTACGAGCAGTACTTC.

This clone came up once. A read error may account for a junction end that differs from germline. Distinct nucleotide sequences in the sample also encode this CDR3. V is TRBV7-7 and J is TRBJ2-2, with D uncertain. CDR1 is SSHAT, CDR2 FNYEAQ, per germline (reference sequence). The CDR3 is 15 residues long. The CDR3: CASSLGGSNTGELFF. In DNA, the CDR3 is TGTGCCAGCAGCTTAGGGGGATCGAACACTGGGGAGCTGTTTTTT. The entire variable domain, with the rest obtained from reference TRBV7-7 and TRBJ2-2, is as follows: GAGVSQSPRYKVTKRGQDVTLRCDPISSHATLYWYQQALGQGPEFLTYFNYEAQPDKSGLPSDRFSAERPEGSISTLTIQRTEQRDSAMYRCASSLGGSNTGELFFGEGSRLTVL.

The CDR3 sequence: CASSITLGDGYTF. For the CDR3, the DNA is TGTGCCAGTAGTATCACATTGGGGGATGGCTACACCTTC. The chain carries TRBV19 and TRBJ1-2; D is possibly TRBD1 (5 bases). V lost 3 bases, J lost 6 bases, and 11 bases lay in between. The CDR3 covers 13 residues. CDR1 LNHDA and CDR2 SQIVND come from the germline V gene (reference sequence).